This entry features one T cell receptor beta chain sequence. Its antigen remains unknown. CDR1 and CDR2 (germline): MNHEY, SMNVEV (reference sequence). The CDR3 is 13 residues long. V dropped 5 bases and J dropped 1 base, with 9 bases sitting between them. This entry comes from a study of PD-1 blockade in classical Hodgkin lymphoma. After autologous stem cell transplantation all patients relapsed, and prior brentuximab vedotin exposure differed between cohorts. Findings and caveats of the study: What caused the repertoire differences, perhaps disease activity or prior therapy, remains undefined. The study found complete responders had baseline diversity similar to newly diagnosed patients.

Clones were read by immunoSEQ multiplex PCR, and TCRdb kept only the in-frame ones, dropping some. The sample gives around 91,000 clones, approximately 88% of which show up once; 22% is in the top ten. This receptor was taken from a human donor with classical Hodgkin lymphoma. Sample: peripheral blood mononuclear cells (PBMCs), taken at baseline. The chain has TRBV27 and TRBJ2-7; D perhaps matches TRBD1 (6 bases). This chain's CDR3 is CASSPDSSYEQYF. The CDR3 DNA is TGTGCCAGCAGTCCGGACAGTTCCTACGAGCAGTACTTC.